The rows below give T cell receptor beta chains drawn from one sample of a study of blood T cell repertoires in COVID-19. The method was immunoSEQ multiplex PCR; TCRdb's version includes in-frame clones alone and lacks a portion of them. The sample consists of some 140,000 clones, roughly 80% of them appearing once. The sample consisted of peripheral blood. The receptors come from a woman aged 55-75 years with COVID-19, enrolled during active disease. The CDR3 runs from the conserved cysteine through the conserved F or W. D genes are given only for firm matches. Only some rows state a clone size, as once, few, many or a class for expanded clones.

v_call,clone_size,cdr3_length,j_call,d_call,cdr3_nt,cdr3_aa
TRBV7-8,once,14,TRBJ2-2,TRBD2,TGTGCCAGCAGCACGGGACTAGCAACCGGGGAGCTGTTTTTT,CASSTGLATGELFF
TRBV29-1,NA,13,TRBJ1-3,TRBD1,TGCAGCGTTGGACAGGGGTCAGGAAACACCATATATTTT,CSVGQGSGNTIYF
TRBV6-5,NA,13,TRBJ1-1,NA,TGTGCCAGCAGTTTGGAGGCCCACACTGAAGCTTTCTTT,CASSLEAHTEAFF
TRBV19,once,14,TRBJ1-6,NA,TGTGCCAGTAGTATAATGGGCAGGAATTCACCCCTCCACTTT,CASSIMGRNSPLHF
TRBV5-6,NA,17,TRBJ2-5,TRBD1,TGTGCCAGCACTGACCCGGGACAGGGGGCCCGGCAAGAGACCCAGTACTTC,CASTDPGQGARQETQYF
TRBV27,NA,17,TRBJ2-6,TRBD1,TGTGCCAGCAGTTTATCCGGGACAGGGGTAGGGGCCAACGTCCTGACTTTC,CASSLSGTGVGANVLTF
TRBV5-4,NA,15,TRBJ2-7,NA,TGTGCCAGCAGCCCGGACGCTCCAGGGGCCTACGAGCAGTACTTC,CASSPDAPGAYEQYF
TRBV30,NA,13,TRBJ1-6,TRBD1,TGTGCCTGGGCACAGGGGGGGAATTCACCCCTCCACTTT,CAWAQGGNSPLHF
TRBV2,NA,16,TRBJ1-3,TRBD1,TGTGCCAGCAGTGGGGGACAGGGGGCGACTGGAAACACCATATATTTT,CASSGGQGATGNTIYF
TRBV7-3,NA,16,TRBJ1-3,NA,TGTGCCAGCAGCTTAAGGGGCACAGACTCTGGAAACACCATATATTTT,CASSLRGTDSGNTIYF
TRBV6-1,NA,16,TRBJ1-2,TRBD1,TGTGCCAGCAGTGAACCCCCGGGACAGGGGGACGATGGCTACACCTTC,CASSEPPGQGDDGYTF
TRBV30,NA,13,TRBJ1-4,TRBD1,TGTGCCTGGGGACAGGGGGCCGTCGAAAAACTGTTTTTT,CAWGQGAVEKLFF
TRBV19,once,18,TRBJ2-7,TRBD2,TGTGCCAGTAGTATATGGGGACTAGCGGGAGGCGGGCCCGACGAGCAGTACTTC,CASSIWGLAGGGPDEQYF
TRBV20-1,few,11,TRBJ1-1,NA,TGCAGTGCTAGGGGGAGGGCCGAAGCTTTCTTT,CSARGRAEAFF
TRBV30,NA,13,TRBJ1-5,NA,TGTGCCTGGAGTCGTGGGGCGGGACAGCCCCAGCATTTT,CAWSRGAGQPQHF
TRBV25-1,NA,15,TRBJ1-1,NA,TGTGCCAGCAGTGTCTTCGGGGGGATGAACACTGAAGCTTTCTTT,CASSVFGGMNTEAFF
TRBV10-3,few,14,TRBJ2-1,TRBD2,TGTGCCATCAGGACGGGACTAGCGGGAAATGAGCAGTTCTTC,CAIRTGLAGNEQFF
TRBV2,NA,14,TRBJ2-2,NA,TGTGCCAGCAGTCGACTAGGGGACACCGGGGAGCTGTTTTTT,CASSRLGDTGELFF
TRBV7-2,NA,14,TRBJ1-3,NA,TGTGCCAGCAGCTCAGGGATCTCTGGAAACACCATATATTTT,CASSSGISGNTIYF
TRBV13,NA,16,TRBJ2-7,TRBD1,TGTGCCAGCAGCTTACGACAGGGGGCTCTCTCCTACGAGCAGTACTTC,CASSLRQGALSYEQYF
TRBV6-5,once,16,TRBJ1-5,NA,TGTGCCAGCAGTTACGCACCAGGGGTCCCCTATCAGCCCCAGCATTTT,CASSYAPGVPYQPQHF
TRBV6-5,few,14,TRBJ1-2,TRBD1,TGTGCCAGCGGGCCGCGGACAGGGGGCTTGGTCTACACCTTC,CASGPRTGGLVYTF
TRBV18,NA,14,TRBJ1-1,NA,TGTGCCAGCTCCCTCAGGGGAAGTGAAGATGAAGCTTTCTTT,CASSLRGSEDEAFF
TRBV6-5,NA,12,TRBJ1-6,NA,TGTGCCAGCAGGAAGACAGCTTCACCCCTCCACTTT,CASRKTASPLHF
TRBV12-3/TRBV12-4,once,12,TRBJ2-5,NA,TGTGCCAGCAGTTTAGCCTCGGAGACCCAGTACTTC,CASSLASETQYF
TRBV18,once,16,TRBJ2-3,TRBD2,TGTGCCAGCTCACCGCTAGCGGGAGCCCCCACAGATACGCAGTATTTT,CASSPLAGAPTDTQYF
TRBV6-5,once,14,TRBJ2-1,NA,TGTGCCAGCAGCCCCCGGATGACTGACAATGAGCAGTTCTTC,CASSPRMTDNEQFF
TRBV5-1,many,13,TRBJ1-1,NA,TGCGCCAGCAGCTTCTCAGAGAACACTGAAGCTTTCTTT,CASSFSENTEAFF
TRBV9,NA,15,TRBJ1-5,NA,TGTGCCAGCAGCGCTGTGGACAGCAGCAATCAGCCCCAGCATTTT,CASSAVDSSNQPQHF
TRBV5-6,NA,12,TRBJ1-6,NA,TGTGCCAGCAGCTTGATGGGCAGAACCCTCCACTTT,CASSLMGRTLHF
TRBV27,NA,14,TRBJ2-2,NA,TGTGCCAGCAGTTTCCAGGGATTCACCGGGGAGCTGTTTTTT,CASSFQGFTGELFF
TRBV18,NA,16,TRBJ1-1,TRBD1,TGTGCCAGCTCACGGGGACAGGGGGCAGGGGGAACTGAAGCTTTCTTT,CASSRGQGAGGTEAFF
TRBV5-5,NA,12,TRBJ2-7,NA,TGTGCCAGCAGCTTGGCCTTGTACGAGCAGTACTTC,CASSLALYEQYF
TRBV7-2,NA,14,TRBJ1-2,NA,TGTGCCAGCAGCTTAGAGGGAGACCTCTATGGCTACACCTTC,CASSLEGDLYGYTF
TRBV7-3,NA,15,TRBJ1-2,NA,TGTGCCAGCAGCTTAACGGCTACGGGACAAAATGGCTACACCTTC,CASSLTATGQNGYTF
TRBV7-7,NA,13,TRBJ1-1,NA,TGTGCCAGCAGTACCGACAGAGACACTGAAGCTTTCTTT,CASSTDRDTEAFF
TRBV19,NA,14,TRBJ2-2,NA,TGTGCCACCCGGGAGCGGACGAACACCGGGGAGCTGTTTTTT,CATRERTNTGELFF
TRBV9,NA,15,TRBJ2-2,NA,TGTGCCAGCAGCTATGAGGGCCTGGGGACCGGGGAGCTGTTTTTT,CASSYEGLGTGELFF
TRBV5-1,once,13,TRBJ1-1,NA,TGCGCCAGCAGCGTTACAGAGGGCACTGAAGCTTTCTTT,CASSVTEGTEAFF
TRBV6-5,NA,15,TRBJ1-2,NA,TGTGCCAGCAGTCTGTCCCAGGGTTTTAACTATGGCTACACCTTC,CASSLSQGFNYGYTF
TRBV11-2,NA,14,TRBJ2-2,TRBD2,TGTGCAGCCCGGCGGGGGACGAACACCGGGGAGCTGTTTTTT,CAARRGTNTGELFF
TRBV4-1,NA,15,TRBJ1-1,TRBD1,TGCGCCAGCAGCCAATCCTCAGGGGGGAACACTGAAGCTTTCTTT,CASSQSSGGNTEAFF
TRBV5-5,NA,13,TRBJ2-2,NA,TGTGCCAGCAGCTTAGGGGGCACCGGGGAGCTGTTTTTT,CASSLGGTGELFF
TRBV19,NA,15,TRBJ1-5,NA,TGTGCCAGTAGAAACGATTTCAGTAGCAATCAGCCCCAGCATTTT,CASRNDFSSNQPQHF
TRBV27,NA,15,TRBJ1-2,TRBD1,TGTGCCAGCAGTTTAGCGGGACAGTCCTTTCGTGGCTACACCTTC,CASSLAGQSFRGYTF
TRBV5-5,NA,13,TRBJ1-6,TRBD1,TGTGCCAGCGGGACAGGGGCCAATTCACCCCTCCACTTT,CASGTGANSPLHF
TRBV7-9,NA,10,TRBJ2-7,NA,TGTCGACCAGGCTCCTACGAGCAGTACTTC,CRPGSYEQYF
TRBV7-2,NA,15,TRBJ2-5,NA,TGTGCCAGCAGCTTAGTCCTTCAGACACAAGAGACCCAGTACTTC,CASSLVLQTQETQYF
TRBV5-1,NA,14,TRBJ1-1,NA,TGCGCCAGCAGCCCAGGAGTAGGGAGGACTGAAGCTTTCTTT,CASSPGVGRTEAFF
TRBV18,NA,15,TRBJ2-7,NA,TGTGCCAGCTCACCACCAGGGGCAAGCTCCTACGAGCAGTACTTC,CASSPPGASSYEQYF
TRBV5-1,NA,15,TRBJ1-5,NA,TGCGCCAGCAGCTTGGATAGTTATAGCAATCAGCCCCAGCATTTT,CASSLDSYSNQPQHF
TRBV21-1,NA,11,TRBJ1-2,NA,TGTGCCAGCAGCAAAGGTCGTAGGGGGAGCTTC,CASSKGRRGSF
TRBV2,NA,16,TRBJ1-1,TRBD1,TGTGCCAGCAGTCCCATGACAGGGACCATGAACACTGAAGCTTTCTTT,CASSPMTGTMNTEAFF
TRBV5-4,NA,13,TRBJ2-5,NA,TGTGCCAGCACAGACAGTTACCAAGAGACCCAGTACTTC,CASTDSYQETQYF
TRBV12-3/TRBV12-4,NA,13,TRBJ1-2,TRBD1,TGTGCCAGCAGTTTAAGGACAGGGTATGGCTACACCTTC,CASSLRTGYGYTF
TRBV5-1,NA,15,TRBJ2-1,NA,TGCGCCAGCCAGGTAGGGGGTTCGCGGTACAATGAGCAGTTCTTC,CASQVGGSRYNEQFF
TRBV7-3,NA,14,TRBJ1-1,NA,TGTGCCAGCAGCTCCAGGGCTTACGGCACTGAAGCTTTCTTT,CASSSRAYGTEAFF
TRBV6-1,NA,13,TRBJ1-6,NA,TGTGCCAGCAGTGAATTGGGGGCTTCACCCCTCCACTTT,CASSELGASPLHF
TRBV9,NA,15,TRBJ1-4,TRBD1,TGTGCCAGCAGCAGACAGGGGGTCGGGGCTGAAAAACTGTTTTTT,CASSRQGVGAEKLFF
TRBV5-1,NA,14,TRBJ2-7,NA,TGCGCCAGCACGGAAAGCGCGAGCTCCTACGAGCAGTACTTC,CASTESASSYEQYF